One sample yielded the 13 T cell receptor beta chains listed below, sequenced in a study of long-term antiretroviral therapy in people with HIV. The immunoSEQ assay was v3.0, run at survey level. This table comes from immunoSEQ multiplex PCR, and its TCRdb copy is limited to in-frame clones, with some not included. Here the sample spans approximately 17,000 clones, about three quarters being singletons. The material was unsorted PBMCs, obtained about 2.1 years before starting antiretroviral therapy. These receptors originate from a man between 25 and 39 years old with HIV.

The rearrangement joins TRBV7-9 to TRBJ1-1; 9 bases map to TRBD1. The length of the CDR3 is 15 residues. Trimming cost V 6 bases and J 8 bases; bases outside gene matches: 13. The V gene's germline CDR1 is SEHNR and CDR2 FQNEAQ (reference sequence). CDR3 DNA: TGTGCCAGCAGAGTCGACCGGGACAGGGATGCCGAAGCTTTCTTT. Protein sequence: CASRVDRDRDAEAFF.

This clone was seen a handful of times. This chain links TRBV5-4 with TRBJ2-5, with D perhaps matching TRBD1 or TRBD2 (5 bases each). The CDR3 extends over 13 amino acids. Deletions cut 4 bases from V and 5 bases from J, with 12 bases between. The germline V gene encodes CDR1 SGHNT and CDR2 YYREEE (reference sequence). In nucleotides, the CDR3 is TGTGCCAGCAGCCCCGTAGGGGACGAGACCCAGTACTTC. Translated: CASSPVGDETQYF.

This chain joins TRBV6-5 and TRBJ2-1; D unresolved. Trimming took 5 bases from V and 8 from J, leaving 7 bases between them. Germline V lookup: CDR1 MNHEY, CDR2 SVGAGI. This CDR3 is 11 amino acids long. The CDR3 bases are TGTGCCAGCAGTCTACTCCATGAGCAGTTCTTC. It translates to CASSLLHEQFF.

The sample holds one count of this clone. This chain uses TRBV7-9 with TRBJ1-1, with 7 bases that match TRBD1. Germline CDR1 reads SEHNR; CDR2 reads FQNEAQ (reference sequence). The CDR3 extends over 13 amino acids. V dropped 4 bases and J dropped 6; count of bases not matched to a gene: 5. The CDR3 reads CASSSRTGAEAFF. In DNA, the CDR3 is TGTGCCAGCAGCTCACGCACAGGGGCTGAAGCTTTCTTT. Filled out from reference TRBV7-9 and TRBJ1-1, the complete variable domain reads DTGVSQNPRHKITKRGQNVTFRCDPISEHNRLYWYRQTLGQGPEFLTYFQNEAQLEKSRLLSDRFSAERPKGSFSTLEIQRTEQGDSAMYLCASSSRTGAEAFFGQGTRLTVV.

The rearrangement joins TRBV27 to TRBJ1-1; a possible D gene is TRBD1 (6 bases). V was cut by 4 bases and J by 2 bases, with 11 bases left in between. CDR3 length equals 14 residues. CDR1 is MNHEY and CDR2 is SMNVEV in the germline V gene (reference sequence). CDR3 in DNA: TGTGCCAGCAGTTCACGGACAGCCAACACTGAAGCTTTCTTT. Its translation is CASSSRTANTEAFF.

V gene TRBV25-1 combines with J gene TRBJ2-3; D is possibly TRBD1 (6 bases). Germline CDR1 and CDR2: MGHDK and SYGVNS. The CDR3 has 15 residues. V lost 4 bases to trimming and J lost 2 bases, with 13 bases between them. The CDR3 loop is CASSVGDTYTDTQYF. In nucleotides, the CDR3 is TGTGCCAGCAGTGTTGGGGACACCTACACAGATACGCAGTATTTT.

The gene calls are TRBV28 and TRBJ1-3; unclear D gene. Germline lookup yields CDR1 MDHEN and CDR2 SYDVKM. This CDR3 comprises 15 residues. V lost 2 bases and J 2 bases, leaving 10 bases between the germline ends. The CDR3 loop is CASSLGGRTGNTIYF. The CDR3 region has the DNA TGTGCCAGCAGTTTAGGCGGACGTACTGGAAACACCATATATTTT.

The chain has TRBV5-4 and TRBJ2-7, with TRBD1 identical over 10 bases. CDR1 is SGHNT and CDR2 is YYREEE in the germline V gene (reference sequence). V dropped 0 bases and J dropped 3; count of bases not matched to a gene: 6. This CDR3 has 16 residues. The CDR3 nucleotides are TGTGCCAGCAGCTTGGAAAGGACAGGGGGAAGCTACGAGCAGTACTTC. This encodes CASSLERTGGSYEQYF.

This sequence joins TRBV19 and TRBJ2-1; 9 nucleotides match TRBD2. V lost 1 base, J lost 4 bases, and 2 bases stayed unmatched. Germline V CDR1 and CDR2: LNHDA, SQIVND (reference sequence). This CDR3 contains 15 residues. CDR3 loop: CASSIVLAGYNEQFF. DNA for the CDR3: TGTGCCAGTAGTATAGTCCTAGCGGGGTACAATGAGCAGTTCTTC.

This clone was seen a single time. In DNA form, the CDR3 reads TGTGCCAGCAGCCCACAGGGCTACGAGCAGTACTTC. The encoded protein is CASSPQGYEQYF. The rearrangement links TRBV13 to TRBJ2-7; a weak D match, TRBD1 (6 bases). Germline CDR1 and CDR2: PRHDT and FYEKMQ (reference sequence). Trimming pared 5 bases from V and 3 bases from J, leaving 8 bases between. The length of the CDR3 is 12 residues.

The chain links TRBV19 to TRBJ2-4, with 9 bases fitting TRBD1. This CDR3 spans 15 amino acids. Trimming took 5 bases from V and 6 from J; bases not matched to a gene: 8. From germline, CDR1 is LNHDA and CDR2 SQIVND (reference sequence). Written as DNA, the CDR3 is TGTGCCAGTAGTCCGGAGGACAGGGGCTCAAACATTCAGTACTTC. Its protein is CASSPEDRGSNIQYF.

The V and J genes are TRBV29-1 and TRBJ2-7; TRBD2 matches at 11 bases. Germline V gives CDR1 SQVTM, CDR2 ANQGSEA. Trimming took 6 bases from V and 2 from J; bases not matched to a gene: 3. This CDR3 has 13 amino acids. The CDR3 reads CSVGTSGAYEQYF. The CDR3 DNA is TGCAGCGTGGGGACTAGCGGAGCCTACGAGCAGTACTTC.

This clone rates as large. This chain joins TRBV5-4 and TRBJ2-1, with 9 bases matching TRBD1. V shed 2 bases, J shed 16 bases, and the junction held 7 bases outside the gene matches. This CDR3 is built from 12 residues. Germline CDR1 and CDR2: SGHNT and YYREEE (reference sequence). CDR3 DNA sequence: TGTGCCAGCAGCTTCCCGGGACAGGGACAATTCTTC. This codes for CASSFPGQGQFF.